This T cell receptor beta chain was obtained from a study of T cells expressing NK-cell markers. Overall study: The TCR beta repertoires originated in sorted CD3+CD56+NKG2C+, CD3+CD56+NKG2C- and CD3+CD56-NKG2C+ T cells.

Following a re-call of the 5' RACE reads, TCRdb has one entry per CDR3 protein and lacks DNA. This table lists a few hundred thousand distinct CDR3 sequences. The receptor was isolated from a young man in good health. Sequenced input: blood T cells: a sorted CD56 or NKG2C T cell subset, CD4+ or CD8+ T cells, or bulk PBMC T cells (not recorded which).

CDR3 loop: CSAGQDYGYTF. The chain joins TRBV29-1 to TRBJ1-2; checking the TCRdb D call of TRBD1 is not possible without DNA. The CDR3 is 11 residues long. Germline V lookup: CDR1 SQVTM, CDR2 ANQGSEA.